This T cell receptor (beta chain) was sequenced in a study of blood T cells in healthy people across ages. From germline, CDR1 is SGHDN and CDR2 FVKESK. The CDR3 length is 14 residues. Broader study findings: Possibly confounding the expanded clonotype changes was the fact that donor CMV status was unknown.

Together with a sample-barcoded 5' primer, a J-beta primer mix was included in a second PCR lasting about 7 to 12 cycles. A template-switch adaptor with 12 random nucleotides tagged each cDNA molecule. All samples yielded 3 million or more CDR3-containing paired-end reads. One entry per CDR3 protein results from TCRdb running MiXCR on the 5' RACE reads. Counted here are fewer than 1,000,000 distinct CDR3 sequences, about 47% occurring once; the ten biggest clones make up over 15%. The sample, 7.5 to 10 milliliters of peripheral blood, was drawn from each donor. This clonotype has only a few counts. Antigen specificity is unknown.

The clonotype comes from a man of 80 years or more in good health. Sequencing used blood. The chain is built from TRBV14 and TRBJ2-1; D unclear. The DNA end favors TRBJ2-7, so the J call may be wrong. In DNA, the CDR3 is TGTGCCAGCAGCCCCGGTACTCGACAATACGAGCAGTACTTC. Translated: CASSPGTRQYEQYF.